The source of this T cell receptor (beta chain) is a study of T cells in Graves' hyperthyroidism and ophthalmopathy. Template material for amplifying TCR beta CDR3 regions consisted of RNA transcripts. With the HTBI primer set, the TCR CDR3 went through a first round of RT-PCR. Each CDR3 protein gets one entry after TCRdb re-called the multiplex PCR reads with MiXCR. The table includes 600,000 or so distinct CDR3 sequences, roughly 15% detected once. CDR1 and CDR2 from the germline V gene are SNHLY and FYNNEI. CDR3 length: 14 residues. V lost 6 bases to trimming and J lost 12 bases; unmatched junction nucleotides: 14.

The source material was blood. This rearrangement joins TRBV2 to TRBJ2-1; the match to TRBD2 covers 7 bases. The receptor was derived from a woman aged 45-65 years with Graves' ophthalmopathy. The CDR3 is CASRYGTKRGGQFF. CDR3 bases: TGTGCCAGCAGGTACGGGACTAAGAGGGGTGGGCAGTTCTTC.